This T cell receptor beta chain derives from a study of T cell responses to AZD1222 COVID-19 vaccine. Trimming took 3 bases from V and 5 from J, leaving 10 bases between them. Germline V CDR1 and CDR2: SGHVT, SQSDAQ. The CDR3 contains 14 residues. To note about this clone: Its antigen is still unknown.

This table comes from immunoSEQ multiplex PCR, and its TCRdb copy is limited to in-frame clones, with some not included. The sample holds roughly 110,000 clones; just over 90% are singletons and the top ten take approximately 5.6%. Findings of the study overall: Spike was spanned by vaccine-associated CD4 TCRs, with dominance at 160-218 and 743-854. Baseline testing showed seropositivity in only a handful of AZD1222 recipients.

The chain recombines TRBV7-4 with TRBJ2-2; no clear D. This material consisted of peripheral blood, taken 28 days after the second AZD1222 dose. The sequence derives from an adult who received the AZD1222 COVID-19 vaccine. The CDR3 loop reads CASSFDRLTGELFF. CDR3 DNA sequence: TGTGCCAGCAGCTTCGATAGGTTAACCGGGGAGCTGTTTTTT.